Each of the 30 T cell receptor beta chains below was sequenced from the same sample in a study of CD8 T cells in ankylosing spondylitis. From the 5' RACE reads, TCRdb called clonotypes with MiXCR, one entry per CDR3 protein. The table lists around 150,000 distinct CDR3 sequences, around 17% of them singletons. The sequenced material came from blood, either unsorted or a sorted T cell fraction (not recorded which). The receptors here all came from a male donor with ankylosing spondylitis or in good health (not recorded which).

In this sample, this clonotype turned up once. DNA for the CDR3: TGCAGCGCCGCCTGGGACACTGAAGCTTTCTTT. Translating it yields CSAAWDTEAFF. The V call is TRBV29-1, the J call TRBJ1-1; no firm D call. Germline assignment: CDR1 SQVTM and CDR2 ANQGSEA. The CDR3 is 11 residues long. V was pared by 7 bases and J by 3 bases, with 9 bases between.

This clonotype was found a few times. The chain recombines TRBV5-1 with TRBJ2-1, with D possibly TRBD2 on 6 matching bases. This CDR3 is 15 amino acids long. Trimming stripped 4 bases from V and 6 bases from J, with 17 bases between. Germline assignment: CDR1 SGHRS and CDR2 YFSETQ. Here the CDR3 reads CASSGGNGGFNEQFF. The CDR3 coding sequence is TGCGCCAGCAGCGGTGGAAACGGAGGGTTCAATGAGCAGTTCTTC.

The chain couples TRBV23-1 to TRBJ2-1, with TRBD1 identical over 7 bases. TRBV23-1 qualifies as an ORF whose function is uncertain. This CDR3 region has 14 residues. Losses at the gene ends were 5 bases for V and 5 bases for J; bases not matched to a gene: 6. The CDR3 DNA sequence: TGCGCCAGCAGTATACAGGGGAAGGACAATGAGCAGTTCTTC. The encoded protein is CASSIQGKDNEQFF.

This clonotype occurred many times. The V gene is TRBV18, the J gene TRBJ1-1; maybe TRBD1 (6 bases). Trimming cost V 3 bases and J 9 bases, with 11 bases left between them. This CDR3 region has 12 residues. Germline CDR1 KGHSH, CDR2 LQKENI. For the CDR3, the DNA is TGTGCCAGCTCACCGGACGGGGGCAAAGCTTTCTTT. Its protein is CASSPDGGKAFF.

This clonotype was seen repeatedly, ten times or more. The rearrangement uses TRBV28 and TRBJ1-2; D unresolved. V was pared by 5 bases and J by 2 bases, with 6 bases between. Germline CDR1 and CDR2: MDHEN and SYDVKM. The CDR3 has 12 amino acids. CDR3 bases: TGTGCCAGCAGTGGCGACAACTATGGCTACACCTTC. This translates into CASSGDNYGYTF.

This clonotype was found many times. The rearrangement uses TRBV28 and TRBJ1-6; D call uncertain. The CDR3 extends over 12 amino acids. Trimming shortened V by 6 bases and J by 10 bases, and 10 bases separated the two germline ends. CDR1 and CDR2 (germline): MDHEN, SYDVKM. CDR3 loop: CASSLRISPLHF. Written as DNA, the CDR3 is TGTGCCAGCAGCCTCCGGATCTCACCCCTCCACTTT.

This clonotype was counted a few times. V gene TRBV27 combines with J gene TRBJ2-1; the match to TRBD2 covers 11 bases. CDR1 MNHEY and CDR2 SMNVEV come from the germline V gene (reference sequence). Losses at the gene ends were 8 bases for V and 6 bases for J; bases not matched to a gene: 9. The CDR3 has 15 amino acids. The CDR3 DNA is TGTGCCAGCGTAGCGACTAGCGGGAACCTCAATGAGCAGTTCTTC. Encoded protein: CASVATSGNLNEQFF.

This sequence joins TRBV19 and TRBJ2-7; TRBD2 matches at 7 bases. V was pared by 6 bases and J by 7 bases, with 12 bases of the junction left unmatched. From germline, CDR1 is LNHDA and CDR2 SQIVND (reference sequence). This CDR3 has 14 residues. Here the CDR3 reads CASSPDSGVSEQYF. The CDR3 DNA follows: TGTGCCAGTAGCCCTGACAGCGGGGTGAGTGAGCAGTACTTC.

A few counts support this clonotype. The chain links TRBV28 to TRBJ2-7, with D perhaps matching TRBD1 (5 bases). CDR3 length: 13 amino acids. Per the germline V gene, CDR1 is MDHEN and CDR2 is SYDVKM. The ends were cut back, 3 bases at V and 3 bases at J, with 9 bases in the middle. CDR3: CASSFQGRYEQYF. The CDR3 region has the DNA TGTGCCAGCAGTTTTCAGGGCCGCTACGAGCAGTACTTC.

This clonotype was counted ten times or more. The chain recombines TRBV5-1 with TRBJ2-5; the match to TRBD2 covers 13 bases. Germline CDR1 and CDR2: SGHRS and YFSETQ. V shed 5 bases and J 4 bases; nucleotides not matched to a gene: 5. The length of the CDR3 is 15 residues. CDR3 nucleotides: TGCGCCAGCAGAGTTCGACTAGCGGGGGGAGAGACCCAGTACTTC. Translation: CASRVRLAGGETQYF.

V and J are TRBV28 and TRBJ2-7, with TRBD1 matching 8 bases. CDR1 is MDHEN and CDR2 is SYDVKM in the germline V gene. The CDR3 covers 14 residues. The V and J ends lost 5 bases and 0 bases, in that order; junction bases with no gene match: 3. The CDR3 sequence is CASSGGTGSYEQYF. The CDR3 coding sequence is TGTGCCAGCAGTGGAGGGACAGGCTCCTACGAGCAGTACTTC. Based on the CDR3 plus reference TRBV28 and TRBJ2-7, the full variable domain is DVKVTQSSRYLVKRTGEKVFLECVQDMDHENMFWYRQDPGLGLRLIYFSYDVKMKEKGDIPEGYSVSREKKERFSLILESASTNQTSMYLCASSGGTGSYEQYFGPGTRLTVT.

The gene calls are TRBV2 and TRBJ2-5; the D is unclear. This CDR3 spans 13 amino acids. Trimming left V 6 bases short and J 2 bases short, with 10 bases between. Germline CDR1 and CDR2: SNHLY and FYNNEI. The DNA for the CDR3 is TGTGCCAGCAGGGATGACCTGCAAGAGACCCAGTACTTC. Translated: CASRDDLQETQYF.

This clonotype was found a few times. The genes are TRBV7-8 and TRBJ1-5; D is possibly TRBD1 (5 bases). From germline, CDR1 is SGHVS and CDR2 FQNEAQ. V was cut by 2 bases and J by 9 bases, with 14 bases left in between. The CDR3 loop spans 14 amino acids. The CDR3 protein is CASSLLTGGGPQHF. CDR3 DNA sequence: TGTGCCAGCAGCTTACTGACGGGGGGTGGGCCCCAGCATTTT.

The J gene is TRBJ2-7, the V gene TRBV28, with 10 bases identical to TRBD2. This CDR3 is 18 amino acids long. The V gene's germline CDR1 is MDHEN and CDR2 SYDVKM. Trimming at V came to 5 bases and at J to 6 bases, leaving 19 bases not matched to a gene. The CDR3 DNA reads TGTGCCAGCAGTACCCAAGCTAAAGCTAGCGGGAGAAATGGCGAGCAGTACTTC. It is translated as CASSTQAKASGRNGEQYF.

Only a few counts were recorded for this clonotype. J is TRBJ2-5 and V is TRBV28; D possibly corresponds to TRBD1 (6 bases). V lost 6 bases and J 1 base, leaving 24 bases between the germline ends. The CDR3 contains 18 residues. Per the germline V gene, CDR1 is MDHEN and CDR2 is SYDVKM. The CDR3 sequence is CASSHPRVPTGPQETQYF. CDR3 bases: TGTGCCAGCAGCCACCCCCGAGTGCCGACAGGCCCCCAAGAGACCCAGTACTTC.

The chain has TRBV24-1 and TRBJ2-2; 7 bases map to TRBD2. J was trimmed by 6 bases and V by 3 bases; bases with no gene match: 9. CDR3 length: 16 amino acids. Germline V lookup: CDR1 KGHDR, CDR2 SFDVKD. The CDR3 DNA is TGTGCCACCAGTGATCCAAGGGGACTAACGTCCGGGGAGCTGTTTTTT. Protein product: CATSDPRGLTSGELFF.

At least ten counts were recorded for this clonotype. The V and J genes are TRBV12-3 or TRBV12-4 and TRBJ2-1; 9 bases are shared with TRBD1. CDR3 length equals 14 residues. V shed 5 bases, J shed 8 bases, and the junction held 7 bases outside the gene matches. The CDR3: CASSPRDRAHEQFF. In nucleotides, the CDR3 is TGTGCCAGCAGTCCTCGGGACAGGGCCCATGAGCAGTTCTTC.

This clonotype was detected only a few times. This chain links TRBV4-1 with TRBJ2-5, with D unclear. CDR1 MGHRA and CDR2 YSYEKL come from the germline V gene. The CDR3 totals 12 residues. V shed 3 bases and J shed 1 base, with 3 bases lying between them. The CDR3 loop reads CASSQTQETQYF. Here the CDR3 DNA reads TGCGCCAGCAGCCAGACCCAAGAGACCCAGTACTTC.

This clonotype was found a few times. The gene calls are TRBV27 and TRBJ1-2, with D hard to call. V lost 7 bases and J lost 0, with 12 bases in between. The CDR3 is made up of 14 amino acids. Germline V gene sequence: CDR1 MNHEY, CDR2 SMNVEV (reference sequence). CDR3 loop: CASKVPGSNYGYTF. The CDR3 nucleotides are TGTGCCAGCAAAGTCCCTGGATCTAACTATGGCTACACCTTC.

This clonotype was counted at least ten times. CDR3 residues: CSVEKNAATQYF. The DNA of the CDR3 is TGCAGCGTAGAAAAAAACGCAGCGACGCAGTATTTT. The rearrangement links TRBV29-1 to TRBJ2-3; D not resolved. CDR1 is SQVTM and CDR2 is ANQGSEA in the germline V gene. The CDR3 has 12 amino acids. V lost 6 bases and J 9 bases, leaving 16 bases between the germline ends.

This clonotype showed up many times. The CDR3 region is CASSVEASHSYNEQFF. The CDR3, as DNA: TGTGCCAGCAGCGTAGAGGCTAGCCATTCCTACAATGAGCAGTTCTTC. This rearrangement joins TRBV9 to TRBJ2-1, with a tentative D call TRBD2 (5 bases). Germline V gene sequence: CDR1 SGDLS, CDR2 YYNGEE. Trimming left V 0 bases short and J 1 base short, with 11 bases between. This CDR3 comprises 16 residues.

This clonotype was counted between two and nine times. V usage is TRBV6-1 and J usage is TRBJ1-5; TRBD1 might be the D (5 bases). Germline V gives CDR1 MNHNS, CDR2 SASEGT. The CDR3 is 13 residues long. Trimming shortened V by 11 bases and J by 3 bases, and 14 bases separated the two germline ends. CDR3 in amino acids: CAPAAGPNQPQHF. The CDR3 nucleotides read TGTGCCCCGGCAGCAGGGCCCAATCAGCCCCAGCATTTT.

This clonotype was detected ten times or more. V gene TRBV2 combines with J gene TRBJ2-5; unclear D gene. CDR3 length: 13 amino acids. From germline, CDR1 is SNHLY and CDR2 FYNNEI. V lost 8 bases and J lost 2, with 12 bases in between. DNA for the CDR3: TGTGCCAGCGGAGAGGAAGCACAAGAGACCCAGTACTTC. It codes for CASGEEAQETQYF. Using reference TRBV2 and TRBJ2-5 for the parts outside the CDR3, the full variable domain is EPEVTQTPSHQVTQMGQEVILRCVPISNHLYFYWYRQILGQKVEFLVSFYNNEISEKSEIFDDQFSVERPDGSNFTLKIRSTKLEDSAMYFCASGEEAQETQYFGPGTRLLVL.

The chain combines TRBV5-6 with TRBJ1-6; a possible D gene is TRBD1 (6 bases). V lost 4 bases to trimming and J lost 7 bases, with 21 bases between them. The germline V gene has CDR1 SGHDT and CDR2 YYEEEE. CDR3 size: 17 residues. The CDR3: CASSGLTGMELNSPLHF. CDR3 in DNA: TGTGCCAGCAGCGGATTAACAGGGATGGAGCTGAATTCACCCCTCCACTTT.

This clonotype was found many times. V and J are TRBV3-1 and TRBJ2-3; 9 bases agree with TRBD2. After removal of 2 bases from V and 2 bases from J, the junction contained 2 bases not matched to a gene. This CDR3 comprises 15 residues. Germline V gives CDR1 LGHDT, CDR2 YNNKEL (reference sequence). As DNA, the CDR3 is TGTGCCAGCAGCCAACTAGCGGGACTCACAGATACGCAGTATTTT. As protein: CASSQLAGLTDTQYF.

Ten or more counts support this clonotype. The V gene is TRBV29-1, the J gene TRBJ1-4, with 8 bases fitting TRBD1. CDR3 length equals 15 residues. J was trimmed by 8 bases and V by 7 bases; bases with no gene match: 15. In germline, CDR1 is SQVTM, CDR2 ANQGSEA. The CDR3 sequence: CSAIHVGQVTEKLFF. The CDR3 DNA reads as TGCAGCGCCATCCACGTGGGACAGGTTACCGAAAAACTGTTTTTT.

This clonotype occurred many times. The chain has TRBV5-6 and TRBJ2-7, with TRBD1 as a possible D gene (5 bases). Per the germline V gene, CDR1 is SGHDT and CDR2 is YYEEEE. The CDR3 sequence is 14 residues long. The V end was cut by 2 bases, the J end by 0 bases, with 9 bases between. In DNA, the CDR3 is TGTGCCAGCAGCTTTTGGCAGGGCTCCTACGAGCAGTACTTC. This encodes CASSFWQGSYEQYF. The full variable domain, its missing parts supplied by reference TRBV5-6 and TRBJ2-7, is DAGVTQSPTHLIKTRGQQVTLRCSPKSGHDTVSWYQQALGQGPQFIFQYYEEEERQRGNFPDRFSGHQFPNYSSELNVNALLLGDSALYLCASSFWQGSYEQYFGPGTRLTVT.

V is TRBV5-1 and J is TRBJ1-1; 7 bases are shared with TRBD1. The CDR3 has 13 amino acids. CDR1 is SGHRS and CDR2 is YFSETQ in the germline V gene. V was clipped by 9 bases and J by 4 bases; unmatched bases: 9. The CDR3 region is CATTRPGGTEAFF. CDR3 in DNA: TGCGCCACTACCAGACCAGGGGGCACTGAAGCTTTCTTT.

The chain joins TRBV5-1 to TRBJ1-2; possibly TRBD1 for D (5 bases). The germline gives CDR1 SGHRS, CDR2 YFSETQ. The CDR3 is made up of 12 amino acids. V gave up 4 bases and J gave up 8 bases, with 12 bases separating them. CDR3: CASSPYGDGYTF. The CDR3 coding sequence is TGCGCCAGCAGCCCCTACGGGGACGGCTACACCTTC.

This clonotype turned up a few times. The J gene is TRBJ2-7, the V gene TRBV5-6; TRBD2 is a possible D gene (5 bases). Germline V gene lookup returns CDR1 SGHDT and CDR2 YYEEEE. V was shortened by 3 bases and J by 0 bases, with 16 bases between the two germline ends. This CDR3 has 16 amino acids. The CDR3 sequence: CASSSYTSGTSYEQYF. For the CDR3, the DNA is TGTGCCAGCAGCTCTTATACAAGCGGCACCTCCTACGAGCAGTACTTC.